This passage covers 5 T cell receptor beta chains from one sample sequenced in a study. One entry per CDR3 protein, called by TCRdb with MiXCR from the RT-PCR reads. Of about 700,000 distinct CDR3 sequences in the sample, approximately 15% are singletons; the top ten hold 3% to 4.5%. The material sequenced was memory CD4+ T cells from blood. The receptors were gathered from a female donor in good health, serving as a healthy control.

This clonotype was found many times. This chain links TRBV5-1 with TRBJ2-2; D is possibly TRBD2 (6 bases). CDR3 size: 15 residues. The ends were cut back, 4 bases at V and 4 bases at J, with 14 bases in the middle. Germline V gene data show CDR1 as SGHRS and CDR2 as YFSETQ. Here the CDR3 DNA reads TGCGCCAGCAGCGTGACAAACGGGGGCACCGGGGAGCTGTTTTTT. Its protein is CASSVTNGGTGELFF. Based on the CDR3 plus reference TRBV5-1 and TRBJ2-2, the full variable domain is KAGVTQTPRYLIKTRGQQVTLSCSPISGHRSVSWYQQTPGQGLQFLFEYFSETQRNKGNFPGRFSGRQFSNSRSEMNVSTLELGDSALYLCASSVTNGGTGELFFGEGSRLTVL.

This clonotype was observed a handful of times. The V call is TRBV5-1, the J call TRBJ2-1; D is uncertain. The germline V gene encodes CDR1 SGHRS and CDR2 YFSETQ. V shed 1 base and J shed 4 bases, with 12 bases lying between them. The CDR3 runs 15 residues. The CDR3 spells CASSLLGKGYNEQFF. CDR3 DNA sequence: TGCGCCAGCAGCTTGTTAGGGAAGGGATACAATGAGCAGTTCTTC.

The chain is built from TRBV25-1 and TRBJ1-6; no firm D call. The length of the CDR3 is 14 residues. Germline CDR1 and CDR2: MGHDK and SYGVNS. V gave up 1 base and J gave up 7 bases, with 8 bases separating them. CDR3 DNA sequence: TGTGCCAGCAGTGAATGGTACCCGAATTCACCCCTCCACTTT. This translates into CASSEWYPNSPLHF.

This clonotype was seen a few times. The genes are TRBV11-3 and TRBJ1-1; D call uncertain. CDR3 size: 13 residues. The V gene's germline CDR1 is SGHNT and CDR2 YENEEA. Trimming stripped 3 bases from V and 5 bases from J, with 10 bases between. The chain's CDR3 is CASSFTGETEAFF. The CDR3 nucleotides are TGTGCCAGCAGCTTTACGGGCGAGACTGAAGCTTTCTTT. Variable domain in full (rest from reference TRBV11-3 and TRBJ1-1): EAGVVQSPRYKIIEKKQPVAFWCNPISGHNTLYWYLQNLGQGPELLIRYENEEAVDDSQLPKDRFSAERLKGVDSTLKIQPAELGDSAVYLCASSFTGETEAFFGQGTRLTVV.

The gene calls are TRBV20-1 and TRBJ2-7; weak D call: TRBD1 (8 bases). V lost 7 bases and J lost 2, with 18 bases in between. The CDR3 is made up of 14 amino acids. Germline V gene data show CDR1 as DFQATT and CDR2 as SNEGSKA (reference sequence). Here the CDR3 DNA reads TGCAGTGTCGGGAGGAGGACAGGGACCTACGAGCAGTACTTC. The encoded protein is CSVGRRTGTYEQYF.